Listed below are T cell receptor beta chains from one sample, sequenced in a study of blood T cell repertoires in COVID-19. Data came from immunoSEQ multiplex PCR; TCRdb stores just in-frame clones and leaves some out. The sample has 300,000 to 350,000 clones, 90% seen once. Sequenced material: peripheral blood. The receptors stem from a woman aged 40 to 50 with COVID-19, enrolled during active disease. CDR3s include the opening cysteine and the closing phenylalanine or tryptophan. D genes are given only for firm matches. Where a row states a size, it is once, few, many or the class of an expanded clone; other rows omit it.

d_gene: TRBD1
abundance: NA
j_gene: TRBJ1-4
v_gene: TRBV12-3/TRBV12-4
CDR3nt: TGTGCCAGCAACAGGGGGCTTGATGAAAAACTGTTTTTT
CDR3aa: CASNRGLDEKLFF

d_gene: NA
abundance: NA
j_gene: TRBJ1-6
v_gene: TRBV7-8
CDR3nt: TGTGCCAGCAGCTTATTCTACAGGGAAAGTAATTCACCCCTCCACTTT
CDR3aa: CASSLFYRESNSPLHF

d_gene: NA
abundance: NA
j_gene: TRBJ1-2
v_gene: TRBV28
CDR3nt: TGTGCCAGCAGTTTCATCGGTTTATCAGGGCCAAATTTCTATGGCTACACCTTC
CDR3aa: CASSFIGLSGPNFYGYTF

d_gene: NA
abundance: once
j_gene: TRBJ2-1
v_gene: TRBV7-9
CDR3nt: TGTGCCAGCAGCTTTACAGGCTTCGAGCTACAGTTCTTC
CDR3aa: CASSFTGFELQFF

d_gene: NA
abundance: NA
j_gene: TRBJ1-2
v_gene: TRBV5-4
CDR3nt: TGTGCCAGCAGCCGGCGGAGCGCCTGGAACTATGGCTACACCTTC
CDR3aa: CASSRRSAWNYGYTF

d_gene: NA
abundance: NA
j_gene: TRBJ2-7
v_gene: TRBV6-5
CDR3nt: TGTGCCAGCAGTTACCGGCGCTTGGCGACTTACGAGCAGTACTTC
CDR3aa: CASSYRRLATYEQYF

d_gene: NA
abundance: NA
j_gene: TRBJ1-3
v_gene: TRBV30
CDR3nt: TGTGCCTGGAGTGGGGCTGGGACAAGCCTTGGAAACACCATATATTTT
CDR3aa: CAWSGAGTSLGNTIYF

d_gene: NA
abundance: few
j_gene: TRBJ1-3
v_gene: TRBV30
CDR3nt: TGTGCCTGGAGCGTTCGGGCCGGGACTGGAAACACCATATATTTT
CDR3aa: CAWSVRAGTGNTIYF

d_gene: TRBD2
abundance: NA
j_gene: TRBJ2-1
v_gene: TRBV30
CDR3nt: TGTGCCTGGAGTGGGGGGACTAGCGGGAGGGCCTGGTACAATGAGCAGTTCTTC
CDR3aa: CAWSGGTSGRAWYNEQFF

d_gene: TRBD1
abundance: once
j_gene: TRBJ1-5
v_gene: TRBV5-4
CDR3nt: TGTGCCAGCAGCCCAGGGACAGGGGATCAGCCCCAGCATTTT
CDR3aa: CASSPGTGDQPQHF

d_gene: NA
abundance: NA
j_gene: TRBJ2-3
v_gene: TRBV4-3
CDR3nt: TGCGCCAGCAGCCAAGATTTGGCGCTTACAGGGTTTTCGCAGTATTTT
CDR3aa: CASSQDLALTGFSQYF

d_gene: NA
abundance: NA
j_gene: TRBJ1-5
v_gene: TRBV5-1
CDR3nt: TGCGCCAGCAGCTTGCAGGGGAATAGCAATCAGCCCCAGCATTTT
CDR3aa: CASSLQGNSNQPQHF

d_gene: TRBD2
abundance: NA
j_gene: TRBJ2-1
v_gene: TRBV7-3
CDR3nt: TGTGCCAGCAGCTCCACTAGCGGGATAAATGAGCAGTTCTTC
CDR3aa: CASSSTSGINEQFF

d_gene: NA
abundance: NA
j_gene: TRBJ2-7
v_gene: TRBV11-1
CDR3nt: TGTGCCAGCAGCCTACGGAGGGCAATCGCCGAGCAGTACTTC
CDR3aa: CASSLRRAIAEQYF

d_gene: TRBD1
abundance: NA
j_gene: TRBJ2-3
v_gene: TRBV24-1
CDR3nt: TGTGCCACCAGCCCGACAGGGGGTCGACCCGGGGATACGCAGTATTTT
CDR3aa: CATSPTGGRPGDTQYF

d_gene: TRBD2
abundance: NA
j_gene: TRBJ2-2
v_gene: TRBV27
CDR3nt: TGTGCCAGCAGTTTAGGCCCCCCTAGCGGGATTATTACCGGGGAGCTGTTTTTT
CDR3aa: CASSLGPPSGIITGELFF